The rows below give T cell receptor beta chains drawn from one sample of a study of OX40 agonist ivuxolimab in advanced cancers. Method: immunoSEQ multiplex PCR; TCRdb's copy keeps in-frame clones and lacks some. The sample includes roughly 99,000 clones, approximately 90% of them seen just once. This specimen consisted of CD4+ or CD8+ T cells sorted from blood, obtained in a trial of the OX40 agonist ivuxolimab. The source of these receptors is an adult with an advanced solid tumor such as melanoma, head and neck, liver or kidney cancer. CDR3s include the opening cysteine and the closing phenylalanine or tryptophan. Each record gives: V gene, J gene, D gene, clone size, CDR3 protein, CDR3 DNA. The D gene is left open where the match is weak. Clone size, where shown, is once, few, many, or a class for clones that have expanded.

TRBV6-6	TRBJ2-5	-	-	CASTLGAMRLETQYF	TGTGCCAGCACCTTAGGGGCAATGAGACTGGAGACCCAGTACTTC
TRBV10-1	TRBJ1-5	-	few	CASSRGLHQPQHF	TGCGCCAGCAGTCGGGGTCTTCATCAGCCCCAGCATTTT
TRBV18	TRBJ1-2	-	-	CASSPTDPYGYTF	TGTGCCAGCTCACCGACGGATCCCTATGGCTACACCTTC
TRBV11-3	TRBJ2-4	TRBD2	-	CASSLDFWEGKNIQYF	TGTGCCAGCAGCTTAGATTTCTGGGAGGGCAAAAACATTCAGTACTTC
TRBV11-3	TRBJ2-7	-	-	CASSRSTLAYEQYF	TGTGCCAGCAGTCGATCGACTCTTGCATACGAGCAGTACTTC
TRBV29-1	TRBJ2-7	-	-	CSVEGQTYEQYF	TGCAGCGTTGAGGGTCAGACCTACGAGCAGTACTTC
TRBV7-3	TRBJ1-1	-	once	CASSLNGAGRNTEAFF	TGTGCCAGCAGCTTAAATGGGGCAGGGAGGAACACTGAAGCTTTCTTT
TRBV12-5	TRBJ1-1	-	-	CASGLGGATEAFF	TGTGCTAGTGGTTTGGGTGGTGCCACTGAAGCTTTCTTT
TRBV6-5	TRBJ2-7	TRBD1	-	CASRDRVTYEQYF	TGTGCCAGCAGGGACAGGGTCACCTACGAGCAGTACTTC
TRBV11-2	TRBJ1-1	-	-	CASSLAGPNTEAFF	TGTGCCAGCAGCTTAGCGGGCCCGAACACTGAAGCTTTCTTT
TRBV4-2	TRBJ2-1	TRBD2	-	CASSQVSLAGPNEQFF	TGTGCCAGCAGCCAAGTGTCTCTAGCGGGACCCAATGAGCAGTTCTTC
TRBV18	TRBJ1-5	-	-	CASSPGAEGQPQHF	TGTGCCAGCTCACCAGGAGCCGAGGGTCAGCCCCAGCATTTT
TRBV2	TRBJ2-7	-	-	CASSVALGEYF	TGTGCCAGCAGTGTAGCCCTCGGGGAGTACTTC
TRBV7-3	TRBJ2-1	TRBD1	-	CASSQTGPLSGQFF	TGTGCCAGCAGCCAGACAGGGCCATTGAGTGGGCAGTTCTTC
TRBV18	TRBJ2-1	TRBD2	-	CASSLSTSGKYNEQFF	TGTGCCAGCTCACTCTCGACTAGCGGGAAATACAATGAGCAGTTCTTC
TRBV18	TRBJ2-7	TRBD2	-	CASASSVGLAGVGSYEQYF	TGTGCCAGCGCCTCAAGCGTGGGACTAGCGGGAGTGGGGAGTTACGAGCAGTACTTC
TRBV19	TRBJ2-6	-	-	CASRRKGDPVLFGANVLTF	TGTGCCAGTAGGCGAAAGGGGGACCCCGTGCTGTTTGGGGCCAACGTCCTGACTTTC
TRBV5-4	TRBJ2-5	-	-	CASSLVGLMYQETQYF	TGTGCCAGCAGCTTGGTCGGACTTATGTACCAAGAGACCCAGTACTTC
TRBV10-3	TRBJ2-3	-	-	CAISTGTTEADTQYF	TGTGCCATCAGCACCGGGACCACCGAGGCAGATACGCAGTATTTT
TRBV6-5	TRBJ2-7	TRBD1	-	CASSWDRGTEQYF	TGTGCCAGCAGCTGGGACAGGGGAACCGAGCAGTACTTC
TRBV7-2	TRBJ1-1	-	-	CASSSRGGYTEAFF	TGTGCCAGCAGCTCGAGGGGGGGCTATACTGAAGCTTTCTTT
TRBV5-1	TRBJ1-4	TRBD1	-	CASSLGTGGSNEKLFF	TGCGCCAGCAGCCTAGGGACAGGGGGATCTAATGAAAAACTGTTTTTT
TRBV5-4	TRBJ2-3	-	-	CASSSRTEADTQYF	TGTGCCAGCAGCTCGCGGACAGAGGCAGATACGCAGTATTTT
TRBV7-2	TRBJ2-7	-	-	CASSPLAFHEQYF	TGTGCCAGCAGTCCACTAGCTTTCCACGAGCAGTACTTC
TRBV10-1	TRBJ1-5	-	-	CASSEGGQPQHF	TGCGCCAGCAGTGAAGGGGGTCAGCCCCAGCATTTT
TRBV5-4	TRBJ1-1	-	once	CASSLETGRTEAFF	TGTGCCAGCAGCTTGGAAACAGGGCGCACTGAAGCTTTCTTT
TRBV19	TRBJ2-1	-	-	CASSKAGTSGSNEQFF	TGTGCCAGTAGTAAAGCCGGGACATCTGGAAGTAATGAGCAGTTCTTC
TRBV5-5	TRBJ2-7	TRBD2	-	CASSLGGTTYEQYF	TGTGCCAGCAGCTTGGGGGGGACTACCTACGAGCAGTACTTC
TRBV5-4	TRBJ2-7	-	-	CASSLEGSYLGREQYF	TGTGCCAGCAGCTTGGAGGGCAGCTACCTGGGGCGCGAGCAGTACTTC
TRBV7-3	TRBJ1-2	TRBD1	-	CASSLTGQGAGYTF	TGTGCCAGCAGCTTAACGGGACAGGGTGCTGGCTACACCTTC
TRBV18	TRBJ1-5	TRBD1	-	CASSQGQGPNQPQHF	TGTGCCAGCTCACAAGGACAGGGCCCTAATCAGCCCCAGCATTTT
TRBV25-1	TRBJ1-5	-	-	CASSESVGGASNQPQHF	TGTGCCAGCAGTGAATCAGTCGGGGGAGCCAGCAATCAGCCCCAGCATTTT
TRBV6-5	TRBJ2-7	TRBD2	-	CASSYPTSAGSYEQYF	TGTGCCAGCAGTTACCCGACTAGCGCGGGATCCTACGAGCAGTACTTC
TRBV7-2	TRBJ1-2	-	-	CASSNFLTGWNGCTF	TGTGCCAGCAGCAATTTCCTTACAGGGTGGAACGGCTGCACCTTC
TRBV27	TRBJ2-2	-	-	CASTFSHNTGELFF	TGTGCCAGCACCTTCTCCCACAACACCGGGGAGCTGTTTTTT
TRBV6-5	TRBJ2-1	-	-	CASSYSLENEQFF	TGTGCCAGCAGTTACTCGCTAGAGAATGAGCAGTTCTTC
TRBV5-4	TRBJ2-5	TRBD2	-	CASRPTSGSLGETQYF	TGTGCCAGCAGGCCGACTAGCGGGAGTCTTGGAGAGACCCAGTACTTC
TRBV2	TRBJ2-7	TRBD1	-	CASSDRELYEQYF	TGTGCCAGCTCGGACAGGGAACTCTACGAGCAGTACTTC
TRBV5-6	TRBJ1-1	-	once	CASSFDWTEAFF	TGTGCCAGCAGCTTTGACTGGACTGAAGCTTTCTTT
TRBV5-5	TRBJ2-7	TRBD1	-	CASSLDRGVYEQYF	TGTGCCAGCAGCCTGGACAGGGGGGTGTACGAGCAGTACTTC
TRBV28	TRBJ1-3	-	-	CASSFPRTGRNTIYF	TGTGCCAGCAGTTTCCCCCGAACAGGGAGAAACACCATATATTTT
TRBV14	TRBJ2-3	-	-	CASSQDRLPFTDTQYF	TGTGCCAGCAGCCAAGATCGTCTCCCTTTCACAGATACGCAGTATTTT
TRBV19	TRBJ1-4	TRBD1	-	CASRTGDPTEKLFF	TGTGCCAGCAGGACAGGGGATCCTACTGAAAAACTGTTTTTT
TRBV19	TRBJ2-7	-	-	CASSIRETYEQYF	TGTGCCAGTAGTATCCGGGAAACCTACGAGCAGTACTTC
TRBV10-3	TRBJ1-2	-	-	CATSTGYGYTF	TGTGCCACCTCAACGGGCTATGGCTACACCTTC
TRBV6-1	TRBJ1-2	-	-	CASSDRLAGWDYGYTF	TGTGCCAGCAGTGATAGACTCGCAGGGTGGGACTATGGCTACACCTTC
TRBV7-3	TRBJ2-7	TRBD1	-	CASSSMGTASEQYF	TGTGCCAGCAGCTCGATGGGGACAGCATCCGAGCAGTACTTC
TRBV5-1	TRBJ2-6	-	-	CASGLSSGANVLTF	TGCGCCAGCGGTCTATCCTCTGGGGCCAACGTCCTGACTTTC